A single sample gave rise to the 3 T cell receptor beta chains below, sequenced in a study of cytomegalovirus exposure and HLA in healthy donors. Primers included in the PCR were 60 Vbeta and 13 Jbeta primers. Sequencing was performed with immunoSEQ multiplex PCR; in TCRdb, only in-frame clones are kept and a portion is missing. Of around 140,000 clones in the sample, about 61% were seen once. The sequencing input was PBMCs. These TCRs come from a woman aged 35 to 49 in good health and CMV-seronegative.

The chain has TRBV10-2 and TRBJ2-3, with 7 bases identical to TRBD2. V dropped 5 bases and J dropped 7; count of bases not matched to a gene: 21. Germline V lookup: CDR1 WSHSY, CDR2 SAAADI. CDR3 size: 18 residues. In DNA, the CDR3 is TGCGCCAGCAGTTGGGTCGAAGGAGCGCCCCGGGGGGTAAATACGCAGTATTTT. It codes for CASSWVEGAPRGVNTQYF.

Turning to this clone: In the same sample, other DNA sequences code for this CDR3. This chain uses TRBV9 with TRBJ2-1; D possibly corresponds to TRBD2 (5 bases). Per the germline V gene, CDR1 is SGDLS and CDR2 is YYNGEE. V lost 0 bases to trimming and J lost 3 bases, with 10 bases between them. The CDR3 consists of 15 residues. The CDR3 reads CASSVGAGSYNEQFF. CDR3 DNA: TGTGCCAGCAGCGTAGGCGCGGGTAGCTACAATGAGCAGTTCTTC.

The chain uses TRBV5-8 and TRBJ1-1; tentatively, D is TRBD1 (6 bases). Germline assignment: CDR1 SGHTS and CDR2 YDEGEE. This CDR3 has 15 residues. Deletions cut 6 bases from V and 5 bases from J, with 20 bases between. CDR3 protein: CASNIQGLLRTEAFF. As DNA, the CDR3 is TGTGCCAGCAATATTCAGGGGCTGCTAAGAACTGAAGCTTTCTTT.